These 7 T cell receptor beta chains share one sample of origin, sequenced in a study of blood T cell repertoires in COVID-19. The assay was immunoSEQ multiplex PCR, and TCRdb's table has in-frame clones only and misses some. The table includes roughly 120,000 clones, 70% to 85% detected once. What was sequenced was peripheral blood. The receptors originated from a man aged 45 to 65 with acute or convalescent COVID-19.

The J gene is TRBJ2-6, the V gene TRBV29-1, with unresolved D. This CDR3 is 14 amino acids long. Germline V gene data show CDR1 as SQVTM and CDR2 as ANQGSEA. V lost 4 bases and J 0 bases, leaving 7 bases between the germline ends. The CDR3 here is CSVGAVSGANVLTF. CDR3 coding DNA: TGCAGCGTTGGCGCGGTCTCTGGGGCCAACGTCCTGACTTTC.

The chain uses TRBV6-1 and TRBJ2-3, with TRBD2 identical over 7 bases. Germline CDR1 MNHNS, CDR2 SASEGT. The CDR3 extends over 21 amino acids. Trimming cost V 0 bases and J 0 bases; bases outside gene matches: 18. CDR3 region: CASSEAYYFSAGRSSTDTQYF. CDR3 DNA sequence: TGTGCCAGCAGTGAAGCCTATTACTTTTCAGCGGGACGTTCTAGCACAGATACGCAGTATTTT.

The chain is built from TRBV27 and TRBJ1-6; the D gene is possibly TRBD1 (5 bases). The CDR3 has 14 residues. The V and J ends lost 5 bases and 9 bases respectively, with 14 bases between them. CDR1 and CDR2 from the germline V gene are MNHEY and SMNVEV (reference sequence). CDR3 region: CASSTGVGSSPLHF. In nucleotides, the CDR3 is TGTGCCAGCAGTACGGGGGTGGGTAGTTCACCCCTCCACTTT.

The rearrangement links TRBV23-1 to TRBJ1-1; a weak D match, TRBD1 (5 bases). TRBV23-1 is designated an ORF whose function remains uncertain. The CDR3 length is 13 residues. Between the trimmed V and J ends, which lost 10 bases and 1 base, there was a span of 13 bases. This CDR3 reads CANLSGGNTEAFF. The DNA for the CDR3 is TGCGCCAACCTATCGGGGGGGAACACTGAAGCTTTCTTT.

V and J are TRBV6-2 or TRBV6-3 and TRBJ2-1, with D perhaps TRBD2 (5 bases). V was trimmed by 0 bases and J by 6 bases, leaving 6 bases between them. Germline assignment: CDR1 MNHEY and CDR2 SVGEGT. The CDR3 has 13 residues. DNA for the CDR3: TGTGCCAGCAGTTACTCAGGGAGCAATGAGCAGTTCTTC. Translated, it gives CASSYSGSNEQFF.

The CDR3 nucleotides are TGTGCCAGCAGTGAAGCCAGGGATAGGTTTGACAATCAGCCCCAGCATTTT. Translation: CASSEARDRFDNQPQHF. The V and J genes are TRBV2 and TRBJ1-5, with a possible D match to TRBD1 (5 bases). CDR3 length: 17 amino acids. V dropped 0 bases and J dropped 3 bases, with 15 bases sitting between them. Per the germline V gene, CDR1 is SNHLY and CDR2 is FYNNEI.

CDR3 residues: CAWRRQMNTEAFF. In DNA, the CDR3 is TGTGCCTGGAGACGACAGATGAACACTGAAGCTTTCTTT. The chain uses TRBV30 and TRBJ1-1; a weak D match, TRBD1 (5 bases). Germline values: CDR1 GTSNPN, CDR2 SVGIG (reference sequence). CDR3 length equals 13 residues. V lost 3 bases and J lost 0, with 8 bases in between.